Included here is one TCR beta chain sequence, with context. Its antigen is not known. The sample comes from a study of shared clonotypes between healthy human individuals. General observations from the study: For naive CD4 cells, roughly 4.6% of clonotypes were shared across a few donors. Sampling included only blood; tissue repertoires likely differ. Larger estimated richness was generally seen in naive subsets than in memory subsets.

Naive CD8 cells, CD45RO-negative and positively selected for CCR7, excluded terminally differentiated effector memory CD45RA+ cells. All of the donors resided in Nashville, Tennessee, and each was a Caucasian adult. Method: immunoSEQ multiplex PCR; TCRdb's copy keeps in-frame clones and lacks some. The sample consists of roughly 570,000 clones, roughly 98% of them appearing once. With V trimmed by 5 bases and J by 0 bases, 5 bases remained unmatched. CDR1 SGHAT and CDR2 FQDESV come from the germline V gene (reference sequence). CDR3 length equals 15 residues. Sample: naive CD8+ T cells sorted from blood. The chain recombines TRBV11-1 with TRBJ1-1; TRBD1 agrees at 8 bases. This TCR was recovered from a man in his thirties or forties in good health. The CDR3 nucleotides read TGTGCCAGCAGCGCGGGGACAGGACTGAACACTGAAGCTTTCTTT. This translates into CASSAGTGLNTEAFF.